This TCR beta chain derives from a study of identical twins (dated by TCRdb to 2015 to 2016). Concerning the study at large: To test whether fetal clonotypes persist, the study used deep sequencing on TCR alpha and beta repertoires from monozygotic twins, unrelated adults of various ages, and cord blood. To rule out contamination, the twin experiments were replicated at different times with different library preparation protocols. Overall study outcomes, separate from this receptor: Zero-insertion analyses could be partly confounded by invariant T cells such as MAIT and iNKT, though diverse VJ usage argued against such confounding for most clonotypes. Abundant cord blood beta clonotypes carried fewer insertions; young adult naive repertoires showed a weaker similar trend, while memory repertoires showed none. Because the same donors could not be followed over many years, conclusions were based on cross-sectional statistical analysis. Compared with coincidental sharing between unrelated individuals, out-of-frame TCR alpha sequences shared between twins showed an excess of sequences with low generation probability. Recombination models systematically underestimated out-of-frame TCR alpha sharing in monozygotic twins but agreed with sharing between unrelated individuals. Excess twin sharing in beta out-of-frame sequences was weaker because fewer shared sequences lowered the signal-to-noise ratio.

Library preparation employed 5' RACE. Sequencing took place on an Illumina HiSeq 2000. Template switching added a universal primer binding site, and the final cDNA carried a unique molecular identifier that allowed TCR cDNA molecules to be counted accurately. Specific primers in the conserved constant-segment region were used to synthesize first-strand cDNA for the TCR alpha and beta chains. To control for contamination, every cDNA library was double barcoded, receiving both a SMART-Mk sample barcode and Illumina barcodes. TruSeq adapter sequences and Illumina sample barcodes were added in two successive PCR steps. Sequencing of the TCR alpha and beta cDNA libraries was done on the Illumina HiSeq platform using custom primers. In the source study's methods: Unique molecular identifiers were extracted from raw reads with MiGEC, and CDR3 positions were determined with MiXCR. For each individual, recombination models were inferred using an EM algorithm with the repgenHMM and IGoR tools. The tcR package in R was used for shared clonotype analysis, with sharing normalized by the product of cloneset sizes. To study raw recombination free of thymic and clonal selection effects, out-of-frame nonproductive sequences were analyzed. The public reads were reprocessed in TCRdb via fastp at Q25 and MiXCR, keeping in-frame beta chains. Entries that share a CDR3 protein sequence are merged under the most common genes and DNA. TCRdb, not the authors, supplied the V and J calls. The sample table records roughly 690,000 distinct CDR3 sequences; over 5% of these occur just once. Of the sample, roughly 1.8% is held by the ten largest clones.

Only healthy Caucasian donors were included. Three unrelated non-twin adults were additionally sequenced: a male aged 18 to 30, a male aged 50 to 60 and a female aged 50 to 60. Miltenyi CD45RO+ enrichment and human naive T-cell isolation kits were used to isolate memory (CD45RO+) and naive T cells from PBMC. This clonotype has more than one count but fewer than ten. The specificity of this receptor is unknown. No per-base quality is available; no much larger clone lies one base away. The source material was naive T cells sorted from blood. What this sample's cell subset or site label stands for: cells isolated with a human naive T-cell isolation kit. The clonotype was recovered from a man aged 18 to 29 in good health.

In nucleotide form, the sequence is TGTGCCAGCAGATCCCGGGGACCAGAAAGGGCCAATGAGCAGTTCTTC. Its translation reads: CASRSRGPERANEQFF. The chain was built from TRBV7-8 and TRBJ2-1; the D call is tentative, TRBD1 or TRBD2, as each matches 5 bases. From the cysteine up to the phenylalanine, the CDR3 has a length of 16 residues. The CDR3 DNA has 48 bases and is translated from base 1. V and J are truncated by 6 bases and 6 bases respectively, leaving an intervening sequence of 21 bases. Looking up the germline V gene yields CDR1 SGHVS and CDR2 FQNEAQ.